This is a list of T cell receptor beta chains from one sample in a study of blood T cell repertoires in COVID-19. Repertoires were generated with immunoSEQ multiplex PCR, while TCRdb's copy carries only in-frame clones and drops some. Among 50,000 to 80,000 clones listed, approximately 90% were seen once. What was sequenced was peripheral blood. Every receptor here comes from a woman of 80 years or more with active COVID-19. The CDR3 runs from the conserved cysteine through the conserved F or W. The D gene is left open where the match is weak.

V,J,length,D,CDR3
TRBV7-6,TRBJ2-6,19,TRBD1,CASSRSGTGEGSGANVLTF
TRBV5-4,TRBJ1-1,18,-,CASTRGAGFSGEMTEAFF
TRBV4-1,TRBJ2-7,15,TRBD2,CASSRSTSGNYEQYF
TRBV3-1/TRBV3-2,TRBJ1-2,14,-,CASSVNTGDYGYTF
TRBV27,TRBJ1-2,14,-,CASRRSQFNYGYTF
TRBV29-1,TRBJ2-5,14,TRBD1,CSAGGRDSKETQYF
TRBV21-1,TRBJ2-3,16,-,CASSLRGNLFTDTQYF
TRBV30,TRBJ2-5,14,-,CAWTSGFSQETQYF
TRBV4-1,TRBJ1-1,16,-,CASSHKTQGRRTEAFF
TRBV5-1,TRBJ1-5,14,TRBD1,CASSEGQGSQPQHF
TRBV5-1,TRBJ2-3,15,-,CASSLALVNTDTQYF
TRBV25-1,TRBJ2-6,16,-,CASRSEKGAGANVLTF
TRBV7-9,TRBJ2-3,13,TRBD2,CASSRLASDTQYF
TRBV12-5,TRBJ2-1,14,TRBD1,CASGPGTGVNEQFF
TRBV10-2,TRBJ2-3,16,TRBD1,CASSEQGIGGTDTQYF
TRBV28,TRBJ2-2,18,TRBD2,CASRTTSGGAGWIGELFF
TRBV9,TRBJ1-1,15,-,CASSVGEGYSTEAFF
TRBV5-6,TRBJ1-2,15,-,CASSPRRVSNYGYTF
TRBV11-3,TRBJ2-1,14,TRBD2,CASSISGGYNEQFF
TRBV11-2,TRBJ2-2,13,-,CASSYGDTGELFF
TRBV5-1,TRBJ1-1,13,-,CASSLGGENEAFF
TRBV9,TRBJ1-5,16,-,CASSATRGDRGQPQHF
TRBV11-2,TRBJ2-1,15,-,CASSLYGEANNEQFF
TRBV11-2,TRBJ2-3,14,-,CASSPQGSTDTQYF
TRBV19,TRBJ2-6,18,-,CASSGALQVPSGANVLTF
TRBV2,TRBJ2-2,15,-,CASRRGTKNTGELFF
TRBV6-5,TRBJ1-2,16,TRBD1,CASSYSIGTGLYGYTF
TRBV5-1,TRBJ2-5,14,TRBD1,CASSSGQGEETQYF
TRBV10-3,TRBJ1-5,16,TRBD1,CAISDHGGRGQQPQHF
TRBV11-1,TRBJ1-2,12,-,CASSLDTGAGTF
TRBV2,TRBJ2-3,14,TRBD2,CASSDGAGRHTQYF
TRBV4-1,TRBJ1-2,16,TRBD1,CASSQAGTGGLYGYTF
TRBV7-8,TRBJ2-7,14,TRBD1,CASSSRTGPYEQYF
TRBV7-9,TRBJ1-3,16,-,CASSPKQRISGNTIYF
TRBV6-5,TRBJ1-1,14,TRBD1,CASSRDRVNTEAFF
TRBV27,TRBJ2-3,17,TRBD2,CASSLHPSGGNTDTQYF
TRBV19,TRBJ2-1,14,-,CASNTVGGYNEQFF
TRBV5-1,TRBJ2-2,16,TRBD1,CASRPMTGMNTGELFF
TRBV6-1,TRBJ2-3,14,-,CASSESFATDTQYF